These 14 T cell receptor beta chains share one sample of origin, sequenced in a study of control samples from healthy donors and cancer patients. Sequencing used immunoSEQ multiplex PCR; TCRdb keeps in-frame clones, though not all of them. Of some 130,000 clones listed, 92% are singletons. Specimen: blood. The receptors derive from a woman in her 50s in good health.

This clone was detected a few times. The chain combines TRBV7-2 with TRBJ2-1; D remains ambiguous. Per germline, CDR1 SGHTA and CDR2 FQGNSA. The V end lost 1 base, the J end lost 7 bases, and 8 bases lay between the germline ends. CDR3 length: 13 amino acids. The CDR3 DNA follows: TGTGCCAGCAGCTTAGTGGGTGGGAATGAGCAGTTCTTC. Its protein is CASSLVGGNEQFF.

The chain recombines TRBV27 with TRBJ1-4, with D unresolved. Trimming shortened V by 0 bases and J by 8 bases, and 19 bases separated the two germline ends. The CDR3 runs 17 residues. Per the germline V gene, CDR1 is MNHEY and CDR2 is SMNVEV (reference sequence). CDR3 sequence reads: CASSLSPIGGFGEKLFF. For the CDR3, the DNA is TGTGCCAGCAGTTTATCACCCATAGGAGGGTTCGGGGAAAAACTGTTTTTT.

The chain carries TRBV19 and TRBJ1-1, with D possibly TRBD1 on 6 matching bases. Trimming took 3 bases from V and 6 from J, leaving 11 bases between them. In germline, CDR1 is LNHDA, CDR2 SQIVND (reference sequence). This CDR3 contains 13 residues. The CDR3 coding sequence is TGTGCCAGTAGTATTGGGGGGCGGGCTGAAGCTTTCTTT. This translates into CASSIGGRAEAFF.

J is TRBJ2-6 and V is TRBV5-6, with unresolved D. This CDR3 contains 14 residues. V lost 4 bases and J lost 0, with 5 bases in between. Germline CDR1 reads SGHDT; CDR2 reads YYEEEE. The CDR3 here is CASSRSSGANVLTF. The CDR3, as DNA: TGTGCCAGCAGCCGAAGCTCTGGGGCCAACGTCCTGACTTTC. The variable domain in full, with the rest retrieved from reference TRBV5-6 and TRBJ2-6, is DAGVTQSPTHLIKTRGQQVTLRCSPKSGHDTVSWYQQALGQGPQFIFQYYEEEERQRGNFPDRFSGHQFPNYSSELNVNALLLGDSALYLCASSRSSGANVLTFGAGSRLTVL.

V is TRBV11-3 and J is TRBJ2-3, with TRBD2 matching 9 bases. J was trimmed by 5 bases and V by 3 bases; bases with no gene match: 6. Per the germline V gene, CDR1 is SGHNT and CDR2 is YENEEA. The CDR3 loop spans 15 amino acids. In DNA, the CDR3 is TGTGCCAGCAGCTTGGCTAGCGGGGCCCAAGATACGCAGTATTTT. Translation: CASSLASGAQDTQYF.

The rearrangement links TRBV6-6 to TRBJ2-1, with D tentatively TRBD1 (6 bases). V dropped 5 bases and J dropped 8 bases, with 19 bases sitting between them. The length of the CDR3 is 15 residues. Germline V lookup: CDR1 MNHNY, CDR2 SVGAGI (reference sequence). The CDR3 nucleotides are TGTGCCAGCAGTCAACCTTACAGGGAAAGCTATGAGCAGTTCTTC. This sequence encodes CASSQPYRESYEQFF.

The rearrangement joins TRBV5-1 to TRBJ1-2; 8 nucleotides align to TRBD1. Germline trimming cut 3 bases from V and 11 bases from J; bases unmatched to any gene: 9. This CDR3 region has 13 residues. In germline, CDR1 is SGHRS, CDR2 YFSETQ. As DNA, the CDR3 is TGCGCCAGCAGCTCCGGACAGGGACCTACATACACCTTC. Encoded protein: CASSSGQGPTYTF.

The chain couples TRBV6-5 to TRBJ1-2, with TRBD1 identical over 7 bases. Germline values: CDR1 MNHEY, CDR2 SVGAGI. The CDR3 is made up of 13 amino acids. V shed 5 bases, J shed 7 bases, and the junction held 7 bases outside the gene matches. The CDR3 region has the DNA TGTGCCAGCAGTCCACGACAGGGTGGTGGCTACACCTTC. Amino acids: CASSPRQGGGYTF.

The V gene is TRBV27, the J gene TRBJ1-1; tentatively, D is TRBD1 (5 bases). Germline V gene lookup returns CDR1 MNHEY and CDR2 SMNVEV (reference sequence). The CDR3 extends over 14 amino acids. Trimming took off 6 bases at V and 1 base at J, with 12 bases between the two ends. CDR3 protein: CASRLRGENTEAFF. DNA of the CDR3: TGTGCCAGCAGACTCCGGGGGGAGAACACTGAAGCTTTCTTT.

V gene TRBV28 combines with J gene TRBJ2-5; 9 nucleotides match TRBD2. Unmatched junction bases numbered 8, after V lost 6 bases and J lost 0 bases. This CDR3 has 16 amino acids. Germline CDR1 reads MDHEN; CDR2 reads SYDVKM. CDR3 nucleotide sequence: TGTGCCAGCAGCATACCGGGACTAGCTTACCAAGAGACCCAGTACTTC. Its protein is CASSIPGLAYQETQYF.

This chain connects TRBV6-5 to TRBJ2-7; perhaps TRBD2 as D (5 bases). CDR3 length equals 10 residues. Deletions cut 5 bases from V and 6 bases from J, with 5 bases between. In germline, CDR1 is MNHEY, CDR2 SVGAGI. In DNA, the CDR3 is TGTGCCAGCAGTCGGGGCGAGCAGTACTTC. Its protein product is CASSRGEQYF.

This clone was recorded only once. The rearrangement uses TRBV5-1 and TRBJ2-3; D tentatively fits TRBD1 or TRBD2 (5 bases each). The CDR3 sequence is 16 residues long. With 0 bases removed from V and 0 bases from J, the gap between germline ends came to 11 bases. Germline CDR1 reads SGHRS; CDR2 reads YFSETQ. CDR3 nucleotide sequence: TGCGCCAGCAGCTTGGGGGACCTACAGAGCACAGATACGCAGTATTTT. Translated, it gives CASSLGDLQSTDTQYF.

The chain recombines TRBV14 with TRBJ2-7; D is ambiguous. The CDR3 extends over 13 amino acids. The germline V gene has CDR1 SGHDN and CDR2 FVKESK. Trimming shortened V by 2 bases and J by 3 bases, and 8 bases separated the two germline ends. The CDR3 bases are TGTGCCAGCAGCCAACCGGCCCACTACGAGCAGTACTTC. Its translation: CASSQPAHYEQYF.

J is TRBJ2-5 and V is TRBV6-2 or TRBV6-3; D gene ambiguous. Between the trimmed V and J ends, which lost 6 bases and 5 bases, there was a span of 16 bases. In germline, CDR1 is MNHEY, CDR2 SVGEGT. The CDR3 is 14 residues long. In DNA, the CDR3 is TGTGCCAGCAGCCCGACCCTTAGACGGGAGACCCAGTACTTC. Its translation: CASSPTLRRETQYF.